This T cell receptor beta chain stems from a study of T cell responses to AZD1222 COVID-19 vaccine. The wider study: Both about-4-week and about-12-week second-dose recipients were combined. Findings and limits, study-wide: Increased Spike-specific TCR breadth and depth were observed after two AZD1222 doses. Spike as a whole was targeted by vaccine-associated CD4 TCRs, dominant at 160-218 and 743-854. White British people made up most donors, females outnumbered males, and clonal diversity was possibly underestimated.

In the case of this clone: The antigen is undetermined.

Produced via immunoSEQ multiplex PCR; TCRdb's table is partial and in-frame only. This repertoire shows tens of thousands of clones, around 87% found once; its top ten account for less than 25%. V dropped 7 bases and J dropped 6 bases, with 8 bases sitting between them. The CDR3 consists of 10 residues. Germline CDR1 and CDR2: SQVTM and ANQGSEA. This TCR was sampled from an adult in good health. The sample was peripheral blood, taken on day 0 of AZD1222 vaccination. The J gene is TRBJ2-3, the V gene TRBV29-1; the D is unclear. The CDR3 sequence is CSGAADTQYF. The CDR3 nucleotides are TGCAGCGGCGCGGCGGATACGCAGTATTTT.